A single sample is the source of the 22 T cell receptor beta chains below, sequenced in a study of T cells expressing NK-cell markers. From its re-call of the 5' RACE reads, TCRdb lists each CDR3 protein once, without DNA. With some 440,000 distinct CDR3 sequences in the sample, the ten largest clones hold roughly 1.4%. Sequencing used blood T cells: a sorted CD56 or NKG2C T cell subset, CD4+ or CD8+ T cells, or bulk PBMC T cells (not recorded which). These TCRs come from a woman in her forties or fifties in good health.

The chain's CDR3 is CASSLYTGGRGANVLTF. The gene calls are TRBV12-3 or TRBV12-4 and TRBJ2-6; TCRdb's assignment of TRBD1 cannot be checked, as there is no DNA. The CDR3 sequence is 17 residues long.

This rearrangement joins TRBV10-3 to TRBJ1-4. In germline, CDR1 is ENHRY, CDR2 SYGVKD. This CDR3 contains 16 residues. CDR3 protein: CAISDRNSVRDEKLFF.

The genes are TRBV3-1 and TRBJ1-3. Looked up from germline, CDR1 is LGHDT and CDR2 is YNNKEL (reference sequence). The CDR3 extends over 14 amino acids. The CDR3 sequence is CASSQEGVGNTIYF.

The chain links TRBV12-3 or TRBV12-4 to TRBJ1-1; TCRdb's assignment of TRBD1 cannot be checked, as there is no DNA. The CDR3 has 16 residues. The CDR3 sequence: CASTPQGRRLNTEAFF.

V usage is TRBV27 and J usage is TRBJ2-1; TCRdb selects TRBD1, and the lack of DNA leaves this call unchecked. The CDR3 loop spans 17 amino acids. CDR1 and CDR2 from the germline V gene are MNHEY and SMNVEV (reference sequence). CDR3 sequence: CASSFFLGRGVYNEQFF.

The chain's CDR3 is CASSLMGGRNTGELFF. The gene calls are TRBV5-6 and TRBJ2-2; with no DNA, the TCRdb D assignment of TRBD2 cannot be verified. The CDR3 length is 16 residues. CDR1 SGHDT and CDR2 YYEEEE come from the germline V gene.

The chain has TRBV6-2 or TRBV6-3 and TRBJ1-5. Germline CDR1 and CDR2: MNHEY and SVGEGT. There are 11 residues in the CDR3. The CDR3 region is CASNQGGPQHF.

This sequence joins TRBV3-1 and TRBJ2-2. The CDR3 is 14 residues long. Germline CDR1 and CDR2: LGHDT and YNNKEL (reference sequence). CDR3 residues: CASSQTWNTGELFF. The full variable domain, completed using reference TRBV3-1 and TRBJ2-2, is DTAVSQTPKYLVTQMGNDKSIKCEQNLGHDTMYWYKQDSKKFLKIMFSYNNKELIINETVPNRFSPKSPDKAHLNLHINSLELGDSAVYFCASSQTWNTGELFFGEGSRLTVL.

The CDR3 region is CASSSRRGRGEAFF. The chain recombines TRBV12-3 or TRBV12-4 with TRBJ1-1; as DNA is missing, the TRBD1 call by TCRdb cannot be tested. The CDR3 contains 14 residues.

The chain links TRBV27 to TRBJ1-2; TCRdb's D call, TRBD1, is unchecked because there is no DNA. Germline V gene data show CDR1 as MNHEY and CDR2 as SMNVEV (reference sequence). The CDR3 has 15 amino acids. The CDR3 sequence is CASRLLGTGGYGYTF.

The chain couples TRBV11-2 to TRBJ1-1. CDR3 length: 14 amino acids. CDR1 is SGHAT, CDR2 FQNNGV, per germline. CDR3 sequence: CASSATRRVTEAFF.

J is TRBJ1-2 and V is TRBV15. CDR1 LNHNV and CDR2 YYDKDF come from the germline V gene (reference sequence). CDR3 size: 14 residues. CDR3: CATSRDTAIYGYTF.

The rearrangement joins TRBV29-1 to TRBJ2-4; TCRdb proposes TRBD1, but this gene call is untestable without DNA. The CDR3 is 13 amino acids. CDR1 SQVTM and CDR2 ANQGSEA come from the germline V gene. The CDR3: CSGIQGGKNIQYF. Full variable domain (outside the CDR3, taken from reference TRBV29-1 and TRBJ2-4): SAVISQKPSRDICQRGTSLTIQCQVDSQVTMMFWYRQQPGQSLTLIATANQGSEATYESGFVIDKFPISRPNLTFSTLTVSNMSPEDSSIYLCSGIQGGKNIQYFGAGTRLSVL.

This rearrangement joins TRBV10-3 to TRBJ1-1. Germline V gene data show CDR1 as ENHRY and CDR2 as SYGVKD. The CDR3 sequence is 14 residues long. The CDR3 spells CAISEKPTNTEAFF.

J is TRBJ2-2 and V is TRBV7-8. Germline CDR1 and CDR2: SGHVS and FQNEAQ. This CDR3 has 15 residues. This CDR3 is CASSLSETRSGELFF.

V and J are TRBV5-1 and TRBJ2-4. Germline loops: CDR1 SGHRS, CDR2 YFSETQ. The CDR3 has 15 amino acids. The CDR3 spells CASGDGVLAKNIQYF.

V and J are TRBV5-1 and TRBJ2-2; the D call of TRBD2 rests on TCRdb alone, since no DNA is present to check it. The CDR3 extends over 14 amino acids. Germline V gene lookup returns CDR1 SGHRS and CDR2 YFSETQ. The CDR3 spells CASSSWTALEELFF.

The chain links TRBV20-1 to TRBJ2-3; TCRdb's assignment of TRBD2 cannot be checked, as there is no DNA. The CDR3 has 13 residues. CDR1 and CDR2 from the germline V gene are DFQATT and SNEGSKA (reference sequence). CDR3 region: CSATSGGADTQYF.

The chain employs TRBV15 and TRBJ2-7; TCRdb selects TRBD1, and the lack of DNA leaves this call unchecked. CDR3 length: 16 amino acids. Looked up from germline, CDR1 is LNHNV and CDR2 is YYDKDF (reference sequence). The CDR3 is CATKMGQGPTTGEQYF.

The V call is TRBV25-1, the J call TRBJ1-6; TCRdb indicates TRBD1, and absent DNA this call remains unverified. This CDR3 has 17 residues. CDR1 and CDR2 (germline): MGHDK, SYGVNS. The CDR3 sequence: CASSEGFDRAYNSPLHF.

This chain links TRBV5-1 with TRBJ2-1; TCRdb's D call, TRBD2, is unchecked because there is no DNA. This CDR3 is 14 amino acids long. Germline CDR1 reads SGHRS; CDR2 reads YFSETQ. CDR3 in amino acids: CASSQTLGAHEQFF.

The chain uses TRBV2 and TRBJ2-7. The CDR3 covers 14 residues. CDR1 and CDR2 from the germline V gene are SNHLY and FYNNEI. This CDR3 is CASSVELTSYEQYF. The whole variable domain, filled in from reference TRBV2 and TRBJ2-7, reads EPEVTQTPSHQVTQMGQEVILRCVPISNHLYFYWYRQILGQKVEFLVSFYNNEISEKSEIFDDQFSVERPDGSNFTLKIRSTKLEDSAMYFCASSVELTSYEQYFGPGTRLTVT.